This T cell receptor (beta chain) is drawn from a study of control samples from healthy donors and cancer patients. The V end was cut by 4 bases, the J end by 6 bases, with 18 bases between. This CDR3 contains 15 residues. Germline V lookup: CDR1 MGHRA, CDR2 YSYEKL. Only in-frame clones appear in the TCRdb table, and some are missing; sequencing was by immunoSEQ multiplex PCR. This repertoire shows over 100,000 clones, roughly 84% found once; its top ten account for roughly 3.2%. This clonotype originated in a man aged 50 or older in good health. The genes are TRBV4-1 and TRBJ1-2; D gene unclear. Sequencing was done on a sample of blood. The CDR3 here is CASSPRGQPSDGYTF. The CDR3, as DNA: TGCGCCAGCAGCCCCAGAGGGCAGCCTTCAGATGGCTACACCTTC.